The clone carrying this TCR beta chain appeared a few times. Antigen specificity is unknown. This CDR3 has 15 amino acids. Germline assignment: CDR1 SQVTM and CDR2 ANQGSEA. V lost 4 bases, J lost 2 bases, and 9 bases stayed unmatched. This sample is drawn from a study of T-cell reconstitution after alpha-beta-depleted transplantation in children. Study observations and caveats: Several patients had high TCRbeta diversity at day 60; it came from surviving recipient T cells and thymic progenitors. Newly generated T cells supplied most T-cell counts and diversity one year post-transplant. By about two months after transplant, alpha-beta T cells reportedly arose from several hundred graft clones that had expanded.

Unique molecular identifiers were used to barcode this TCRbeta library. TCRdb reprocessed the PCR reads via MiXCR and lists one record per CDR3 protein. The sample lists about 600,000 distinct CDR3 sequences, 23% occurring once. The rearrangement joins TRBV29-1 to TRBJ2-7; the match to TRBD1 covers 9 bases. The sequenced sample was PBMCs, mostly from graft donor cells, obtained 360 days after TCRalphabeta/CD19-depleted stem cell transplant. The origin of this receptor is a boy under two years old who had a stem cell transplant for acute myeloid leukemia, so the T cells may come from the graft donor. CDR3 amino acids: CSVVSRDRATYEQYF. The CDR3 region has the DNA TGCAGCGTTGTCTCAAGGGACAGGGCTACCTACGAGCAGTACTTC.